Listed here are 30 T cell receptor beta chains from one sample, sequenced in a study of shared clonotypes between healthy human individuals. Profiling relied on immunoSEQ multiplex PCR, and the TCRdb table lists in-frame clones only, not all of them. Counted here are approximately 1.1 million clones, roughly 74% occurring once; the ten biggest clones make up under 0.65%. Source material: memory CD4+ T cells from PBMCs. Indicated subset: CD45RA-negative fraction. The receptors here all came from a man younger than 30 in good health. Some clones in this sample may be carry-over from other donors' samples.

The chain couples TRBV7-3 to TRBJ2-1; TRBD2 agrees at 8 bases. This CDR3 is built from 15 residues. V trimming: 6 bases; J trimming: 9 bases; junction bases outside the gene matches: 13. The germline CDR1 and CDR2 sequences are SGHTA and FQGTGA. CDR3 in amino acids: CASRKSGSLGGEQFF. The CDR3 bases are TGTGCCAGCAGAAAAAGCGGGAGCCTCGGAGGTGAGCAGTTCTTC.

This clone showed up just once. J is TRBJ2-5 and V is TRBV11-3; a possible D gene is TRBD2 (6 bases). With 3 bases removed from V and 2 bases from J, the gap between germline ends came to 13 bases. CDR3 length: 15 residues. In germline, CDR1 is SGHNT, CDR2 YENEEA. DNA for the CDR3: TGTGCCAGCAGCTTCGGGGCGGGGCAGCAAGAGACCCAGTACTTC. This codes for CASSFGAGQQETQYF.

This chain links TRBV4-3 with TRBJ2-4; 7 bases fit TRBD2. Germline assignment: CDR1 LGHNA and CDR2 YSLEER. The CDR3 runs to 17 residues. The V gene end was trimmed by 1 base and the J gene end by 4 bases; junction bases not matched to a gene: 10. Written as DNA, the CDR3 is TGCGCCAGCAGCCAAGGTGGGCGGGAGAGAAGAAAAAACATTCAGTACTTC. Translation: CASSQGGRERRKNIQYF.

The V and J genes are TRBV6-5 and TRBJ2-5; 7 nucleotides match TRBD2. The J call may be wrong; the DNA end is better matched by TRBJ2-7. CDR1 is MNHEY, CDR2 SVGAGI, per germline. The CDR3 has 15 residues. The CDR3 nucleotides are TGTGCCAGCAGTTTTAGGTGGGGGAGGGTATACGAGCAGTACTTC. Amino acids: CASSFRWGRVYEQYF.

This clone was observed a few times. This rearrangement joins TRBV7-2 to TRBJ1-4; D is ambiguous. V lost 4 bases and J lost 8, with 14 bases in between. Germline V gives CDR1 SGHTA, CDR2 FQGNSA. This CDR3 spans 14 amino acids. CDR3 nucleotides: TGTGCCAGCAGCTCGGACGGACGCCTGGAAAAACTGTTTTTT. It yields the protein CASSSDGRLEKLFF.

The rearrangement joins TRBV10-3 to TRBJ1-3; D gene uncertain. The CDR3 is made up of 16 amino acids. The germline V gene has CDR1 ENHRY and CDR2 SYGVKD. The V gene lost 2 bases and the J gene lost 0 bases, with 11 bases spanning the gap. The CDR3 DNA follows: TGTGCCATCAGTGAGCTGAGGGCTTCCTCTGGAAACACCATATATTTT. It yields the protein CAISELRASSGNTIYF.

CDR3 nucleotides: TGTGCCAGCAGTGGACAGGATAGCAATCAGCCCCAGCATTTT. This encodes CASSGQDSNQPQHF. V usage is TRBV2 and J usage is TRBJ1-5; maybe TRBD1 (6 bases). This CDR3 has 14 residues. The germline V gene has CDR1 SNHLY and CDR2 FYNNEI. The germline V and J ends were trimmed by 4 bases and 0 bases, with 7 bases remaining between them.

Worth noting for this clone: Other DNA sequences in the sample encode the same CDR3. The rearrangement uses TRBV12-5 and TRBJ1-5; D call uncertain. V lost 6 bases and J 3 bases, leaving 6 bases between the germline ends. Germline V lookup: CDR1 LGHNT, CDR2 FRNRAP. The CDR3 has 12 amino acids. The CDR3, as DNA: TGTGCTAGTGGCGTCAACAATCAGCCCCAGCATTTT. The encoded protein is CASGVNNQPQHF. Full variable domain (missing parts from reference TRBV12-5 and TRBJ1-5): DARVTQTPRHKVTEMGQEVTMRCQPILGHNTVFWYRQTMMQGLELLAYFRNRAPLDDSGMPKDRFSAEMPDATLATLKIQPSEPRDSAVYFCASGVNNQPQHFGDGTRLSIL.

To note about this clone: Other DNA sequences in this sample translate to the same CDR3. This chain links TRBV28 with TRBJ2-5; D is perhaps TRBD1 (5 bases). The CDR3 runs 13 residues. The V and J ends lost 2 bases and 4 bases respectively, with 8 bases between them. CDR1 and CDR2 from the germline V gene are MDHEN and SYDVKM. The CDR3 spells CASSLAGPETQYF. Here the CDR3 DNA reads TGTGCCAGCAGTTTAGCAGGGCCAGAGACCCAGTACTTC.

The CDR3 coding sequence is TGTGCCAGCAGGTTCGACAGTAGTCCTGGAAACACCATATATTTT. Its translation is CASRFDSSPGNTIYF. The chain combines TRBV5-5 with TRBJ1-3; TRBD1 is a possible D gene (5 bases). V lost 5 bases and J lost 2, with 14 bases in between. Germline V gene lookup returns CDR1 SGHKS and CDR2 YYEKEE (reference sequence). The CDR3 totals 15 residues.

The chain couples TRBV7-9 to TRBJ2-7; 8 bases are shared with TRBD2. After removal of 5 bases from V and 6 bases from J, the junction contained 6 bases not matched to a gene. Looked up from germline, CDR1 is SEHNR and CDR2 is FQNEAQ (reference sequence). This CDR3 comprises 13 residues. CDR3 sequence: CASSTRTSREQYF. In nucleotides, the CDR3 is TGTGCCAGCAGCACCCGGACTAGCCGCGAGCAGTACTTC.

The rearrangement joins TRBV28 to TRBJ1-2, with D possibly matching TRBD1 (5 bases). V was clipped by 4 bases and J by 0 bases, with 12 bases between them. The CDR3 totals 15 residues. The germline V gene has CDR1 MDHEN and CDR2 SYDVKM. CDR3 sequence: CASSSPGSSNYGYTF. In DNA, the CDR3 is TGTGCCAGCAGTTCCCCAGGGAGTTCTAACTATGGCTACACCTTC.

The chain uses TRBV18 and TRBJ2-1; 11 bases map to TRBD2. This CDR3 comprises 16 residues. Germline-derived CDR1 and CDR2 are KGHSH and LQKENI. The J segment lost 1 base and the V segment lost 3 bases, leaving 2 bases of the junction unmatched. In DNA form, the CDR3 reads TGTGCCAGCTCACCCCCTAGCGGGAGGTCCTACAATGAGCAGTTCTTC. This sequence encodes CASSPPSGRSYNEQFF.

The chain links TRBV7-3 to TRBJ2-1, with 9 bases fitting TRBD2. The V segment lost 3 bases and the J segment 6 bases; nucleotides outside the gene matches: 18. This CDR3 has 19 amino acids. CDR1 and CDR2 (germline): SGHTA, FQGTGA. The CDR3 bases are TGTGCCAGCAGCTTGAGTAGGACTAGCGCGGGGTGGGGAATCAATGAGCAGTTCTTC. It specifies CASSLSRTSAGWGINEQFF.

The chain is built from TRBV5-6 and TRBJ1-4, with D unclear. The V and J ends lost 4 bases and 0 bases respectively, with 19 bases between them. The CDR3 is 18 amino acids. CDR1 and CDR2 (germline): SGHDT, YYEEEE. CDR3 DNA: TGTGCCAGCAGCGTAACCTCGGGTGGCTGGGCAACTAATGAAAAACTGTTTTTT. Its translation is CASSVTSGGWATNEKLFF.

The chain employs TRBV15 and TRBJ1-1, with 7 nucleotides matching TRBD1. This CDR3 has 15 amino acids. The V segment lost 4 bases and the J segment 11 bases; nucleotides outside the gene matches: 16. Germline assignment: CDR1 LNHNV and CDR2 YYDKDF (reference sequence). CDR3 sequence: CATSTGGRSLAGAFF. For the CDR3, the DNA is TGTGCCACCAGCACAGGGGGGAGGTCTCTTGCTGGGGCTTTCTTT.

V is TRBV11-3 and J is TRBJ2-1; D might be TRBD2 (6 bases). V was cut by 5 bases and J by 4 bases, with 9 bases left in between. CDR1 SGHNT and CDR2 YENEEA come from the germline V gene. The CDR3 length is 13 residues. CDR3 sequence: CASSPGLYNEQFF. The DNA for the CDR3 is TGTGCCAGCAGCCCGGGACTTTACAATGAGCAGTTCTTC.

The sample holds a few counts of this clone. The chain links TRBV20-1 to TRBJ1-2; D is uncertain. CDR3 length: 10 residues. In germline, CDR1 is DFQATT, CDR2 SNEGSKA (reference sequence). The V end lost 2 bases, the J end lost 8 bases, and 6 bases lay between the germline ends. Here the CDR3 reads CSARKVGYTF. The CDR3 DNA sequence: TGCAGTGCTAGAAAAGTCGGCTACACCTTC.

The CDR3 DNA follows: TGTGCCAGCAGCTCCCGGGACAGGACTAGGGCTTTCTTT. Translated: CASSSRDRTRAFF. The chain combines TRBV7-3 with TRBJ1-1; 8 bases are shared with TRBD1. CDR1 is SGHTA, CDR2 FQGTGA, per germline. Losses at the gene ends were 4 bases for V and 11 bases for J; bases not matched to a gene: 9. CDR3 length: 13 amino acids.

This clone was observed a few times. The genes are TRBV5-5 and TRBJ2-7; D could derive from TRBD1 or TRBD2 (6 bases each). The CDR3 length is 16 residues. V was trimmed by 0 bases and J by 2 bases, leaving 15 bases between them. Per the germline V gene, CDR1 is SGHKS and CDR2 is YYEKEE (reference sequence). CDR3 DNA sequence: TGTGCCAGCAGCTTGGTATTGGGGGGACAAGCCTACGAGCAGTACTTC. It encodes CASSLVLGGQAYEQYF.

V and J are TRBV20-1 and TRBJ2-7; D is perhaps TRBD1 or TRBD2 (5 bases each). Germline lookup yields CDR1 DFQATT and CDR2 SNEGSKA (reference sequence). The CDR3 length is 10 residues. The CDR3 nucleotides are TGCGGGGCGGGTAACTACGAGCAGTACTTC. It yields the protein CGAGNYEQYF.

The V call is TRBV4-1, the J call TRBJ2-5, with D perhaps TRBD1 or TRBD2 (5 bases each). V lost 1 base and J 5 bases, leaving 11 bases between the germline ends. CDR1 and CDR2 from the germline V gene are MGHRA and YSYEKL. This CDR3 spans 14 amino acids. The CDR3 region is CASSQGGSGETQYF. For the CDR3, the DNA is TGCGCCAGCAGCCAAGGGGGGTCGGGTGAGACCCAGTACTTC.

This rearrangement joins TRBV28 to TRBJ2-7, with 9 bases lining up with TRBD2. V dropped 5 bases and J dropped 4; count of bases not matched to a gene: 9. This CDR3 comprises 15 residues. Germline V gene lookup returns CDR1 MDHEN and CDR2 SYDVKM. CDR3 protein: CASSPISGRRYEQYF. DNA of the CDR3: TGTGCCAGCAGTCCAATTAGCGGGAGAAGGTACGAGCAGTACTTC.

The V call is TRBV7-2, the J call TRBJ1-2; a possible D gene is TRBD1 (5 bases). This CDR3 contains 14 residues. Trimming cost V 4 bases and J 3 bases, with 12 bases left between them. Germline V CDR1 and CDR2: SGHTA, FQGNSA. The DNA for the CDR3 is TGTGCCAGCAGCTCAGACAGCCTTTACTATGGCTACACCTTC. Translation: CASSSDSLYYGYTF.

This clone was recorded at least ten times. This specimen includes other DNA sequences encoding the same CDR3. This sequence joins TRBV5-4 and TRBJ1-3, with no clear D. The CDR3 consists of 17 residues. Trimming stripped 0 bases from V and 6 bases from J, with 19 bases between. Germline CDR1 reads SGHNT; CDR2 reads YYREEE (reference sequence). In DNA, the CDR3 is TGTGCCAGCAGCTTGGTCCCCGGGAGGGAGATCGAAAACACCATATATTTT. Protein product: CASSLVPGREIENTIYF.

This chain connects TRBV13 to TRBJ2-7; D is perhaps TRBD1 (6 bases). V lost 5 bases and J 5 bases, leaving 13 bases between the germline ends. CDR3 length equals 13 residues. Per the germline V gene, CDR1 is PRHDT and CDR2 is FYEKMQ (reference sequence). The CDR3 DNA reads TGTGCCAGCAGCCACAGGGCAGGTCACGAGCAGTACTTC. Translation gives CASSHRAGHEQYF.

This rearrangement joins TRBV28 to TRBJ1-2, with 9 bases matching TRBD1. The CDR3 totals 16 residues. The V gene's germline CDR1 is MDHEN and CDR2 SYDVKM. The ends lost 7 bases at V and 0 bases at J; junction bases unmatched: 9. The CDR3 nucleotides read TGTGCCAGCAACCGACAGGGGGAACTATCTAACTATGGCTACACCTTC. The encoded protein is CASNRQGELSNYGYTF.

This clone came up once. The chain has TRBV18 and TRBJ2-3; no reliable D call. With 3 bases removed from V and 5 bases from J, the gap between germline ends came to 6 bases. This CDR3 is built from 12 residues. Germline CDR1 and CDR2: KGHSH and LQKENI. The CDR3 DNA reads as TGTGCCAGCTCACCTTACGTAGATACGCAGTATTTT. Translating it yields CASSPYVDTQYF.

The genes are TRBV19 and TRBJ2-7, with no clear D. Trimming took 2 bases from V and 0 from J, leaving 14 bases between them. This CDR3 is 16 amino acids long. Germline CDR1 reads LNHDA; CDR2 reads SQIVND (reference sequence). CDR3 sequence (DNA): TGTGCCAGTAGTATACGCCGGACGGTTAGCTCCTACGAGCAGTACTTC. Amino acid sequence: CASSIRRTVSSYEQYF.

The genes are TRBV7-9 and TRBJ2-7; either TRBD1 or TRBD2 may supply D (5 bases each). The CDR3 extends over 15 amino acids. V lost 0 bases to trimming and J lost 7 bases, with 16 bases between them. Germline CDR1 reads SEHNR; CDR2 reads FQNEAQ (reference sequence). CDR3 sequence (DNA): TGTGCCAGCAGCTTAGCGGGACCGGAGGAGAGGGAGCAGTACTTC. Its translation is CASSLAGPEEREQYF.